This is a list of T cell receptor beta chains from one sample in a study of T cells in Graves' hyperthyroidism and ophthalmopathy. TCRdb analysed the multiplex PCR reads with MiXCR anew, one entry per CDR3 protein. Here the sample spans under 450,000 distinct CDR3 sequences, 15% to 17% being singletons. Sequencing was done on a sample of blood. The source is a young woman with Graves' hyperthyroidism. The CDR3 runs from the conserved cysteine through the conserved F or W. A D gene is named only where the DNA matches it firmly.

D gene: NA
V gene: TRBV12-3/TRBV12-4
CDR3 protein: CASSLGRATYEQYF

D gene: NA
V gene: TRBV7-3
CDR3 protein: CASSLDQRYNEQFF

D gene: TRBD1
V gene: TRBV6-1
CDR3 protein: CASSAFRDRIYGYTF

D gene: TRBD1
V gene: TRBV4-1
CDR3 protein: CASSQAGGSGNTIYF

D gene: NA
V gene: TRBV5-5
CDR3 protein: CASSPRPPGAGGYGYTF

D gene: NA
V gene: TRBV12-3/TRBV12-4
CDR3 protein: CASSLIGGGNSPLHF

D gene: NA
V gene: TRBV30
CDR3 protein: CAWTTGRNTIYF

D gene: NA
V gene: TRBV2
CDR3 protein: CAATGSTDTQYF

D gene: NA
V gene: TRBV7-3
CDR3 protein: CASSLNAPRIYNEQFF

D gene: NA
V gene: TRBV6-1
CDR3 protein: CASISQVNQPQHF

D gene: NA
V gene: TRBV6-1
CDR3 protein: CASSDSWTRGETQYF

D gene: NA
V gene: TRBV5-8
CDR3 protein: CASSLDPRETSSYEQYF

D gene: NA
V gene: TRBV12-3/TRBV12-4
CDR3 protein: CASSLSDLSSTDTQYF

D gene: NA
V gene: TRBV4-1
CDR3 protein: CASSQEARLNQPQHF

D gene: TRBD2
V gene: TRBV12-3/TRBV12-4
CDR3 protein: CASSLGRGGPDTQYF

D gene: TRBD1
V gene: TRBV19
CDR3 protein: CASSLQDRGWPQHF

D gene: NA
V gene: TRBV9
CDR3 protein: CASSPGGTIPYEQYF

D gene: NA
V gene: TRBV2
CDR3 protein: CASSETAANQPQHF

D gene: TRBD1
V gene: TRBV6-1
CDR3 protein: CASRRQGAGGNQPQHF

D gene: NA
V gene: TRBV20-1
CDR3 protein: CSAMRSYYGYTF

D gene: NA
V gene: TRBV5-4
CDR3 protein: CASSSGAYNEQFF

D gene: TRBD2
V gene: TRBV12-3/TRBV12-4
CDR3 protein: CASSHRTSGSTDTQYF

D gene: TRBD1
V gene: TRBV28
CDR3 protein: CASSPGGAVPYEQYF

D gene: NA
V gene: TRBV29-1
CDR3 protein: CSVEDGQRIYGYTF

D gene: TRBD2
V gene: TRBV9
CDR3 protein: CASSVAGLADYEQYF

D gene: TRBD1
V gene: TRBV4-1
CDR3 protein: CASSEYRGDYGYTF

D gene: NA
V gene: TRBV19
CDR3 protein: CASSPQTRGKEKLFF

D gene: NA
V gene: TRBV5-6
CDR3 protein: CASIHRAIDYGYTF

D gene: NA
V gene: TRBV2
CDR3 protein: CASSQVRELSYNEQFF

D gene: TRBD2
V gene: TRBV25-1
CDR3 protein: CASSVGLAGVGTGELFF

D gene: NA
V gene: TRBV15
CDR3 protein: CATSRDLPGRRTNARSYEQYF

D gene: TRBD2
V gene: TRBV12-3/TRBV12-4
CDR3 protein: CASIMGGGAYGEQFF

D gene: TRBD1
V gene: TRBV12-3/TRBV12-4
CDR3 protein: CASRHTGDEQYF

D gene: TRBD2
V gene: TRBV7-9
CDR3 protein: CASSPGLAEDTQYF

D gene: NA
V gene: TRBV6-1
CDR3 protein: CASRGSPLGYTF

D gene: NA
V gene: TRBV20-1
CDR3 protein: CSARDLSGYEQYF

D gene: TRBD2
V gene: TRBV5-6
CDR3 protein: CASSLFGTSGEETQYF

D gene: TRBD1
V gene: TRBV4-1
CDR3 protein: CASSQERTGPYEQYF

D gene: TRBD2
V gene: TRBV3-1
CDR3 protein: CASSPLGGGRVVNEQFF

D gene: NA
V gene: TRBV6-1
CDR3 protein: CASSGARLPRTEAFF

D gene: NA
V gene: TRBV18
CDR3 protein: CASSPARGDSPLHF

D gene: NA
V gene: TRBV19
CDR3 protein: CASKGGIYGYTF

D gene: NA
V gene: TRBV2
CDR3 protein: CASSGGRATLHF

D gene: TRBD2
V gene: TRBV20-1
CDR3 protein: CSARREEETQYF

D gene: TRBD1
V gene: TRBV9
CDR3 protein: CASSVAGQAYSPLHF

D gene: TRBD2
V gene: TRBV5-8
CDR3 protein: CASSLAGGSGELFF

D gene: NA
V gene: TRBV7-8
CDR3 protein: CASSSGKYYEQYF

D gene: NA
V gene: TRBV28
CDR3 protein: CASSFERAGDTQYF

D gene: NA
V gene: TRBV7-9
CDR3 protein: CASSTSHEQYF

D gene: NA
V gene: TRBV28
CDR3 protein: CASSGGGGAYEQYF

D gene: NA
V gene: TRBV7-9
CDR3 protein: CASSFNVGAKNIQYF

D gene: TRBD1
V gene: TRBV20-1
CDR3 protein: CSARDGTGKSGYTF

D gene: TRBD2
V gene: TRBV12-3/TRBV12-4
CDR3 protein: CASSLVAGGHGEQFF

D gene: TRBD2
V gene: TRBV12-5
CDR3 protein: CASGLVLGGENIQYF

D gene: TRBD1
V gene: TRBV28
CDR3 protein: CASSSWPGQGPSDGYTF

D gene: NA
V gene: TRBV9
CDR3 protein: CASSVLGGLNTEAFF

D gene: NA
V gene: TRBV6-2/TRBV6-3
CDR3 protein: CASSYSILQYGAKQFF

D gene: NA
V gene: TRBV6-1
CDR3 protein: CASSEGRLGRVVLTF